This section outlines one TCR beta chain sequence together with its context. Germline values: CDR1 SGHTA, CDR2 FQGNSA. V was pared by 0 bases and J by 0 bases, with 6 bases of the junction left unmatched. This CDR3 contains 18 residues. Alongside a J-beta primer mix, a sample-barcoded 5' primer served in a second PCR lasting about 7 to 11 cycles. TCRdb processed the 5' RACE reads anew with MiXCR; each CDR3 protein has one entry. The sample includes around 620,000 distinct CDR3 sequences, about 26% seen only once; the top ten take 15% to 20%. The entry originates in a study of blood T cells in healthy people across ages.

Specimen: blood. This sequence joins TRBV7-2 and TRBJ2-5; 11 bases agree with TRBD2. The receptor comes from a woman in her 70s in good health. The CDR3 DNA follows: TGTGCCAGCAGCTTAGCCCCTAGCGGGGGGCCGTACCAAGAGACCCAGTACTTC. It specifies CASSLAPSGGPYQETQYF. Looking up the rest from reference TRBV7-2 and TRBJ2-5 gives the full variable domain: GAGVSQSPSNKVTEKGKDVELRCDPISGHTALYWYRQSLGQGLEFLIYFQGNSAPDKSGLPSDRFSAERTGGSVSTLTIQRTQQEDSAVYLCASSLAPSGGPYQETQYFGPGTRLLVL.